This T cell receptor (beta chain) was retrieved from a study of T cell changes during pregnancy in multiple sclerosis. Assay used: immunoSEQ multiplex PCR; TCRdb lists only in-frame clones, some missing. This table holds 15,000 to 20,000 clones, 80% to 90% found once. The CDR3 covers 15 residues. Trimming stripped 0 bases from V and 8 bases from J, with 12 bases between. Germline V gene sequence: CDR1 SGHRS, CDR2 YFSETQ. Material: CD8+ T cells from peripheral blood mononuclear cells, obtained in the third trimester of pregnancy. The TCR sequence derives from a female donor in good health, enrolled as a control in a pregnancy study. The chain couples TRBV5-1 to TRBJ1-6, with D possibly TRBD1 on 5 matching bases. The CDR3 bases are TGCGCCAGCAGCTTGGAGGGGCTGGTGTATTCACCCCTCCACTTT. Translation: CASSLEGLVYSPLHF.